One and the same sample provided the 2 T cell receptor beta chains below, sequenced in a study of blood T cell repertoires in COVID-19. Clones were sequenced by immunoSEQ multiplex PCR, and TCRdb holds only the in-frame ones, with some missing. The sample includes about 310,000 clones, roughly 90% seen only once; the top ten take less than 3.5%. The sequenced sample consisted of peripheral blood. All receptors come from a woman aged 25 to 39 with COVID-19, enrolled during active disease.

The chain recombines TRBV7-2 with TRBJ2-3; the match to TRBD2 covers 15 bases. The CDR3 covers 15 residues. In germline, CDR1 is SGHTA, CDR2 FQGNSA. V was clipped by 2 bases and J by 8 bases; unmatched bases: 2. CDR3 in DNA: TGTGCCAGCAGCTTACGGGGACTAGCGGGAGGTACGCAGTATTTT. This encodes CASSLRGLAGGTQYF.

This clone was recorded once. The chain employs TRBV5-1 and TRBJ2-5, with a possible D match to TRBD1 (6 bases). The V end lost 4 bases, the J end lost 5 bases, and 18 bases lay between the germline ends. The CDR3 extends over 15 amino acids. Per germline, CDR1 SGHRS and CDR2 YFSETQ. The CDR3 sequence is CASSQDSLSGETQYF. CDR3 nucleotides: TGCGCCAGCAGCCAGGACAGCCTGAGTGGGGAGACCCAGTACTTC.